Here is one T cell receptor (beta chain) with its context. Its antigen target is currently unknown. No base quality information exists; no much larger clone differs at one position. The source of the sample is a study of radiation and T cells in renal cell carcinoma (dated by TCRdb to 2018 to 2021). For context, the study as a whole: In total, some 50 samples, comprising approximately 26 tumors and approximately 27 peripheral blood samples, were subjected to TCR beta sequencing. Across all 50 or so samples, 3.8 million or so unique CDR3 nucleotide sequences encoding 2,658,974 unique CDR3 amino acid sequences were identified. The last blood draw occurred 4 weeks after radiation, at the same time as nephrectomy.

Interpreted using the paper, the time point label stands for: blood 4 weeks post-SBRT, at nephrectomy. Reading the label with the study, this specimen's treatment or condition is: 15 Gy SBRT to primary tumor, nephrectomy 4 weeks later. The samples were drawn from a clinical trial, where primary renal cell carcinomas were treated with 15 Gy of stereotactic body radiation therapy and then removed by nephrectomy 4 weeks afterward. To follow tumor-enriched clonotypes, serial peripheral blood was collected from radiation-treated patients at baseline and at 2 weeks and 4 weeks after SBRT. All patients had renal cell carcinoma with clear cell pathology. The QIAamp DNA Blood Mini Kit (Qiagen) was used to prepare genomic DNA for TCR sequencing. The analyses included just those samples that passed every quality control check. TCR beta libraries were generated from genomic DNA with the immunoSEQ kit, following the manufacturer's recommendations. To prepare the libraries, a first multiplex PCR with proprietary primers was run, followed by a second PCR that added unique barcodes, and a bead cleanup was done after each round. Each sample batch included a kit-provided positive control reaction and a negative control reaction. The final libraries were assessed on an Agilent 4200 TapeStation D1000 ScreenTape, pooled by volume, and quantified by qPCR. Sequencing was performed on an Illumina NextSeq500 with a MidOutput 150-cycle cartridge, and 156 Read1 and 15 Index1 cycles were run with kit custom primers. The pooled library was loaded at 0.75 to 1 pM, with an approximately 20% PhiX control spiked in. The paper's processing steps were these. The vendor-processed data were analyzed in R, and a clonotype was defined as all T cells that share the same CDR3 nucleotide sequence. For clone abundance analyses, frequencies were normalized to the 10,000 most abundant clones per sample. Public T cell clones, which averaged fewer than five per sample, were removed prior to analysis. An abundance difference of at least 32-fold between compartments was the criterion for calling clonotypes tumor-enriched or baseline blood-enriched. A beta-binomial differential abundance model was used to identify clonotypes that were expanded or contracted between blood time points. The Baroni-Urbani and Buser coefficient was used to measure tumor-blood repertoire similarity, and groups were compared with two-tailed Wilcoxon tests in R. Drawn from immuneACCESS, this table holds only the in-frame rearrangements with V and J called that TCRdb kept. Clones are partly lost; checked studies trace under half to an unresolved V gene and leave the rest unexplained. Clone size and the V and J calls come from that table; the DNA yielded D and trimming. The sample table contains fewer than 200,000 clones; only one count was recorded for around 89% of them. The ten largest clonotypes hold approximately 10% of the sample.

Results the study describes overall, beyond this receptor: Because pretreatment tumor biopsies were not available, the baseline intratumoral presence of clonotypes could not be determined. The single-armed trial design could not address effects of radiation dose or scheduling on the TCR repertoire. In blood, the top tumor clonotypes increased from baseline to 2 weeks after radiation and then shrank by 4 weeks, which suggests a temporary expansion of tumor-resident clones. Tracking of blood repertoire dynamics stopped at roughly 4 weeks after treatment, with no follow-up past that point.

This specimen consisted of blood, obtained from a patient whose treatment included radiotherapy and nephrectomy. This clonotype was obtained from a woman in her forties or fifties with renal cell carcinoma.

The nucleotides are TGTGCCAGCAGCTTCCCCGGGACAGGGGACGTGGAGACCCAGTACTTC. It is translated as CASSFPGTGDVETQYF. The V and J segments used are TRBV5-5 and TRBJ2-5, with 10 bases aligning to TRBD1. Ends trimmed: V by 2 bases, J by 5 bases; bases unmatched to a gene: 9. CDR1 and CDR2 are read off the germline V gene (reference sequence) as SGHKS and YYEKEE. The CDR3 spans 16 residues, from the cysteine through the phenylalanine. Only the CDR3 DNA stays, 48 bases, in frame from base 1.